This entry lists 31 T cell receptor beta chains sequenced from one sample in a study of patients and donors after allogeneic stem cell transplantation. TCRdb itself ran the RT-PCR reads through MiXCR, one entry per CDR3 protein. The data show 920,000 or so distinct CDR3 sequences, under 20% seen once. Specimen: blood, either unsorted or a sorted T cell fraction (not recorded which). These receptors were obtained from a human donor who was either an allogeneic HSCT recipient or a stem cell or donor lymphocyte infusion donor (not recorded which). It is not recorded whose cells these are; they may come from a transplant donor.

The chain links TRBV27 to TRBJ1-2; maybe TRBD1 (5 bases). Trimming removed 7 bases at V and 8 bases at J, with 17 bases between. The CDR3 is 13 amino acids. CDR1 and CDR2 from the germline V gene are MNHEY and SMNVEV (reference sequence). The DNA of the CDR3 is TGTGCCAGCACGGGACTGGGGTCTATCGGCTACACCTTC. Residues: CASTGLGSIGYTF.

This clonotype was seen only a few times. The V and J genes are TRBV18 and TRBJ1-2; D ambiguous. This CDR3 has 13 residues. CDR1 KGHSH and CDR2 LQKENI come from the germline V gene. Trimming shortened V by 6 bases and J by 4 bases, and 12 bases separated the two germline ends. CDR3 in amino acids: CASSPAETYGYTF. In DNA, the CDR3 is TGTGCCAGCTCGCCCGCAGAGACCTATGGCTACACCTTC.

The chain combines TRBV6-1 with TRBJ1-2, with TRBD1 identical over 8 bases. This CDR3 has 14 amino acids. V was pared by 6 bases and J by 6 bases, with 9 bases of the junction left unmatched. The germline V gene has CDR1 MNHNS and CDR2 SASEGT. CDR3 bases: TGTGCCAGCAGCCTCACAGGACAGGGTAATGGCTACACCTTC. This codes for CASSLTGQGNGYTF.

This clonotype has a handful of counts. The chain uses TRBV25-1 and TRBJ1-1, with 8 bases matching TRBD1. The germline CDR1 and CDR2 sequences are MGHDK and SYGVNS. CDR3 length equals 15 residues. V lost 6 bases to trimming and J lost 3 bases; unmatched junction nucleotides: 9. CDR3 sequence (DNA): TGTGCCAGCAGCCTCAACATACAGGGGGACACTGAAGCTTTCTTT. This encodes CASSLNIQGDTEAFF.

The chain uses TRBV20-1 and TRBJ2-5; D possibly corresponds to TRBD1 (6 bases). The V end was cut by 6 bases, the J end by 7 bases, with 18 bases between. CDR1 and CDR2 (germline): DFQATT, SNEGSKA (reference sequence). The CDR3 is 13 amino acids. DNA of the CDR3: TGCAGTGCACGACTTACAGGGTGGGGGACCCAGTACTTC. Translating it yields CSARLTGWGTQYF.

This clonotype was recorded a few times. The chain has TRBV29-1 and TRBJ2-4, with 11 nucleotides matching TRBD1. The CDR3 runs 13 residues. Germline CDR1 is SQVTM and CDR2 is ANQGSEA. The CDR3 nucleotides read TGCAATGGGGACAGGGGGACTAAAAACATTCAGTACTTC. The encoded protein is CNGDRGTKNIQYF.

The chain uses TRBV12-3 or TRBV12-4 and TRBJ1-1; D remains unclear. The CDR3 contains 13 residues. V was clipped by 1 base and J by 6 bases, with 9 bases between them. CDR3 sequence: CASSLGLFAEAFF. In nucleotides, the CDR3 is TGTGCCAGCAGTTTAGGACTTTTCGCTGAAGCTTTCTTT.

The chain combines TRBV7-9 with TRBJ1-1; D gene ambiguous. V lost 4 bases, J lost 1 base, and 16 bases lay in between. Looked up from germline, CDR1 is SEHNR and CDR2 is FQNEAQ (reference sequence). This CDR3 region has 16 residues. The CDR3 region is CASSSRVRVKNTEAFF. CDR3 nucleotide sequence: TGTGCCAGCAGCTCCCGAGTACGGGTGAAGAACACTGAAGCTTTCTTT.

At least ten counts were recorded for this clonotype. Relative to the germline gene, one junction end is altered; a read error may explain this. J is TRBJ2-6 and V is TRBV12-3 or TRBV12-4, with 7 bases aligning to TRBD1. The CDR3 runs to 13 residues. The CDR3 loop reads CASSTRGTGELSF. For the CDR3, the DNA is TGTGCCAGCAGTACAAGGGGTACAGGGGAATTGAGTTTC.

This clonotype occurred a few times. The rearrangement joins TRBV10-3 to TRBJ1-5; TRBD1 might be the D (6 bases). Trimming took 3 bases from V and 11 from J, leaving 17 bases between them. The CDR3 loop spans 14 amino acids. Germline V gives CDR1 ENHRY, CDR2 SYGVKD. The CDR3 spells CAISDQGSALAQHF. CDR3 DNA sequence: TGTGCCATCAGTGATCAGGGGAGCGCTTTGGCCCAGCATTTT.

This clonotype was counted only a few times. This rearrangement joins TRBV5-1 to TRBJ2-1, with D possibly matching TRBD1 (6 bases). Deletions cut 4 bases from V and 3 bases from J, with 20 bases between. The CDR3 covers 17 residues. CDR1 SGHRS and CDR2 YFSETQ come from the germline V gene. This CDR3 is CASSGTTGILDYNEQFF. CDR3 coding DNA: TGCGCCAGCAGCGGAACCACAGGGATCCTTGACTACAATGAGCAGTTCTTC.

This clonotype has only a few counts. V usage is TRBV20-1 and J usage is TRBJ2-1; D is uncertain. The length of the CDR3 is 13 residues. Germline CDR1 DFQATT, CDR2 SNEGSKA (reference sequence). With 8 bases removed from V and 1 base from J, the gap between germline ends came to 12 bases. The CDR3 nucleotides are TGCAGTTCTATTGGCAAATCCTACAATGAGCAGTTCTTC. The encoded protein is CSSIGKSYNEQFF.

This clonotype was detected only a few times. DNA of the CDR3: TGTGCCAGCAGCCCCCGGGACACCTACTACGAGCAGTACTTC. This encodes CASSPRDTYYEQYF. The chain carries TRBV28 and TRBJ2-7; D is possibly TRBD1 (6 bases). Looked up from germline, CDR1 is MDHEN and CDR2 is SYDVKM. The CDR3 is made up of 14 amino acids. V was trimmed by 6 bases and J by 3 bases, leaving 15 bases between them.

This clonotype was seen more than once but under ten times. The chain combines TRBV4-1 with TRBJ2-3; 7 bases are shared with TRBD2. The CDR3 extends over 16 amino acids. Per germline, CDR1 MGHRA and CDR2 YSYEKL. Trimming cost V 0 bases and J 6 bases; bases outside gene matches: 9. For the CDR3, the DNA is TGCGCCAGCAGCCAAGATTTGGCGGGAGCATCGGATACGCAGTATTTT. Protein product: CASSQDLAGASDTQYF.

The table lists this clonotype with a few counts. The chain carries TRBV2 and TRBJ2-7; D is tentatively TRBD1 or TRBD2 (5 bases each). CDR3 size: 12 residues. V dropped 8 bases and J dropped 3 bases, with 11 bases sitting between them. The germline gives CDR1 SNHLY, CDR2 FYNNEI. CDR3 nucleotide sequence: TGTGCCAGCTCCGGGACCCACTACGAGCAGTACTTC. It specifies CASSGTHYEQYF.

As DNA, the CDR3 is TGTGCCAGCAGACTACCCGGGACAGGTCGCACAGATACGCAGTATTTT. It yields the protein CASRLPGTGRTDTQYF. The chain couples TRBV7-9 to TRBJ2-3; TRBD1 agrees at 8 bases. This CDR3 comprises 16 residues. J lost 1 base, V lost 6 bases, and 9 bases had no gene match. Germline CDR1 reads SEHNR; CDR2 reads FQNEAQ (reference sequence).

The chain has TRBV14 and TRBJ1-2; D gene uncertain. V dropped 1 base and J dropped 4 bases, with 10 bases sitting between them. The CDR3 is 14 residues long. The germline V gene has CDR1 SGHDN and CDR2 FVKESK. CDR3 nucleotide sequence: TGTGCCAGCAGCCAAGTCCCGGGGATCTATGGCTACACCTTC. This encodes CASSQVPGIYGYTF.

The J gene is TRBJ2-3, the V gene TRBV29-1; either TRBD1 or TRBD2 may supply D (7 bases each). Germline CDR1 SQVTM, CDR2 ANQGSEA. This CDR3 has 14 amino acids. V was trimmed by 6 bases and J by 5 bases, leaving 18 bases between them. This chain's CDR3 is CSVTDREGGDTQYF. CDR3 coding DNA: TGCAGCGTAACCGACAGGGAGGGTGGAGATACGCAGTATTTT.

This clonotype was picked up a small number of times. The rearrangement joins TRBV10-3 to TRBJ2-5, with D maybe TRBD1 (5 bases). The CDR3 sequence is 13 residues long. Germline CDR1 reads ENHRY; CDR2 reads SYGVKD. Trimming took 4 bases from V and 4 from J, leaving 10 bases between them. Here the CDR3 reads CAISVGASETQYF. DNA of the CDR3: TGTGCCATCAGTGTTGGGGCGTCAGAGACCCAGTACTTC.

The chain employs TRBV20-1 and TRBJ1-6, with D uncertain. Trimming took 6 bases from V and 3 from J, leaving 3 bases between them. The CDR3 totals 11 residues. Germline V lookup: CDR1 DFQATT, CDR2 SNEGSKA (reference sequence). Here the CDR3 reads CSALYNSPLHF. CDR3 DNA sequence: TGCAGTGCGCTCTATAATTCACCCCTCCACTTT.

The V and J genes are TRBV7-3 and TRBJ2-3; 7 bases match TRBD2. The CDR3 extends over 16 amino acids. V lost 0 bases and J lost 6; bases outside the gene matches: 9. Germline CDR1 is SGHTA and CDR2 is FQGTGA. The CDR3 coding sequence is TGTGCCAGCAGCTTAACCGGGGGGACGTCGGCGGATACGCAGTATTTT. As protein: CASSLTGGTSADTQYF.

This clonotype was seen a handful of times. The gene calls are TRBV12-3 or TRBV12-4 and TRBJ2-1; TRBD1 aligns across 10 bases. This CDR3 comprises 16 residues. V trimming: 7 bases; J trimming: 7 bases; junction bases outside the gene matches: 13. CDR3 amino acids: CASNPSGTGEANEQFF. The CDR3 region has the DNA TGTGCCAGCAACCCCTCTGGGACAGGGGAGGCAAATGAGCAGTTCTTC.

The CDR3 nucleotides are TGTGCCAGCAGCCCACTGGGGGATGGTTCGGCCTACGAGCAGTACTTC. Translation gives CASSPLGDGSAYEQYF. This chain joins TRBV4-2 and TRBJ2-7, with D perhaps assigned TRBD1 or TRBD2 (5 bases each). This CDR3 contains 16 residues. Germline V lookup: CDR1 LGHNA, CDR2 YNFKEQ. V shed 4 bases and J shed 2 bases, with 18 bases lying between them.

In its sample, this clonotype was seen a few times. This chain connects TRBV4-1 to TRBJ2-3, with a weak D call TRBD2 (6 bases). V lost 3 bases and J 2 bases, leaving 15 bases between the germline ends. Germline values: CDR1 MGHRA, CDR2 YSYEKL. The CDR3 covers 16 residues. CDR3 DNA sequence: TGCGCCAGCAGCCACCGGTTTCGGGGGTTCACAGATACGCAGTATTTT. This gives the protein CASSHRFRGFTDTQYF.

The chain has TRBV28 and TRBJ2-4, with 10 nucleotides matching TRBD2. Per the germline V gene, CDR1 is MDHEN and CDR2 is SYDVKM. The V and J ends lost 6 bases and 2 bases, in that order; junction bases with no gene match: 10. CDR3 size: 17 residues. The CDR3 nucleotides are TGTGCCAGCAGGGAAGCTAGCGGGAGTATTACCAAAAACATTCAGTACTTC. Its protein is CASREASGSITKNIQYF. The whole variable domain, remainder taken from reference TRBV28 and TRBJ2-4, is DVKVTQSSRYLVKRTGEKVFLECVQDMDHENMFWYRQDPGLGLRLIYFSYDVKMKEKGDIPEGYSVSREKKERFSLILESASTNQTSMYLCASREASGSITKNIQYFGAGTRLSVL.

This chain uses TRBV4-2 with TRBJ2-2, with D unresolved. CDR1 is LGHNA, CDR2 YNFKEQ, per germline. This CDR3 is 16 amino acids long. Trimming shortened V by 2 bases and J by 0 bases, and 10 bases separated the two germline ends. The CDR3 loop is CASSQPSGSNTGELFF. CDR3 sequence (DNA): TGTGCCAGCAGCCAACCATCTGGTTCGAACACCGGGGAGCTGTTTTTT.

Here the CDR3 DNA reads TGTGCCAGCAGCAACGGGTCCGGGAGGGGGCAGCCCCAGCATTTT. Translating gives CASSNGSGRGQPQHF. This chain connects TRBV21-1 to TRBJ1-5. TRBV21-1 is an annotated pseudogene. This CDR3 has 15 residues.

This clonotype was picked up a small number of times. V is TRBV9 and J is TRBJ1-5; 7 bases match TRBD1. The germline V gene encodes CDR1 SGDLS and CDR2 YYNGEE. V shed 4 bases and J 0 bases; nucleotides not matched to a gene: 4. The CDR3 sequence is 15 residues long. Here the CDR3 reads CASSRDSYSNQPQHF. The CDR3 region has the DNA TGTGCCAGCAGCCGGGACAGTTATAGCAATCAGCCCCAGCATTTT.

This chain connects TRBV7-8 to TRBJ2-2, with TRBD1 identical over 10 bases. The V segment lost 7 bases and the J segment 1 base; nucleotides outside the gene matches: 9. The CDR3 runs 17 residues. Germline V CDR1 and CDR2: SGHVS, FQNEAQ. CDR3 in DNA: TGTGCCAGCACCATTGCCGGGACAGGGGAGAACACCGGGGAGCTGTTTTTT. Its translation: CASTIAGTGENTGELFF.

The rearrangement uses TRBV15 and TRBJ2-2, with D tentatively TRBD2 (6 bases). With 0 bases removed from V and 4 bases from J, the gap between germline ends came to 12 bases. This CDR3 spans 16 amino acids. The germline gives CDR1 LNHNV, CDR2 YYDKDF (reference sequence). The CDR3 DNA follows: TGTGCCACCAGCAGAGATGGGGGGAAACTCACCGGGGAGCTGTTTTTT. It yields the protein CATSRDGGKLTGELFF.

This chain joins TRBV9 and TRBJ2-1; possibly TRBD1 or TRBD2 for D (6 bases each). The germline gives CDR1 SGDLS, CDR2 YYNGEE. There are 15 residues in the CDR3. Trimming stripped 4 bases from V and 2 bases from J, with 13 bases between. CDR3 nucleotides: TGTGCCAGCAGCCCTGGGGGGCGAACCTACAATGAGCAGTTCTTC. Translating it yields CASSPGGRTYNEQFF.